Sequencing of this T cell receptor beta chain was carried out in a study of cytomegalovirus exposure and HLA in healthy donors. It was with 60 Vbeta and 13 Jbeta primers that the PCR ran. Measured with immunoSEQ multiplex PCR; TCRdb has only the in-frame clones, and not every one. Among about 97,000 clones listed, around three quarters were seen once. Of note for this clone: The junction and the germline gene differ at one end; a read error may be behind it.

This TCR came from a male donor in good health and CMV-seropositive. Sequencing was carried out using PBMCs.

Here the CDR3 DNA reads TGCCACAAGGTGGGGGGAGTGAACTATGGCTACACCTTC. Its protein is CHKVGGVNYGYTF. V and J are TRBV25-1 and TRBJ1-2, with D perhaps TRBD1 (5 bases). There are 13 residues in the CDR3. CDR1 is MGHDK, CDR2 SYGVNS, per germline.